Sequencing of this T cell receptor (beta chain) was carried out in a study of T cell responses to AZD1222 COVID-19 vaccine. Whole-study findings and limits: Reportedly, nearly half of unique spike TCRs recognized epitopes outside B.1.351/B.1.1.7 mutations. Following two doses of AZD1222, Spike-specific TCR breadth and depth rose. CD4 TCRs covered the whole spike, strongest at regions 160-218 and 743-854. Repertoires were obtained solely post-peak T cell response.

The germline V gene has CDR1 LNHDA and CDR2 SQIVND (reference sequence). Deletions cut 5 bases from V and 0 bases from J, with 14 bases between. The CDR3 runs 16 residues. Points on this clone: Antigen: not known.

The method was immunoSEQ multiplex PCR; TCRdb's version includes in-frame clones alone and lacks a portion of them. The repertoire consists of approximately 67,000 clones, with 83% occurring once and the leading ten covering about 6%. Sequences were derived from peripheral blood, sampled 28 days after the second AZD1222 dose. This receptor was taken from an adult who received the AZD1222 COVID-19 vaccine. The V call is TRBV19, the J call TRBJ2-4; no reliable D call. The CDR3 region has the DNA TGTGCCAGTAGTCTCCGACCTGTGATAGCCAAAAACATTCAGTACTTC. Residues: CASSLRPVIAKNIQYF.